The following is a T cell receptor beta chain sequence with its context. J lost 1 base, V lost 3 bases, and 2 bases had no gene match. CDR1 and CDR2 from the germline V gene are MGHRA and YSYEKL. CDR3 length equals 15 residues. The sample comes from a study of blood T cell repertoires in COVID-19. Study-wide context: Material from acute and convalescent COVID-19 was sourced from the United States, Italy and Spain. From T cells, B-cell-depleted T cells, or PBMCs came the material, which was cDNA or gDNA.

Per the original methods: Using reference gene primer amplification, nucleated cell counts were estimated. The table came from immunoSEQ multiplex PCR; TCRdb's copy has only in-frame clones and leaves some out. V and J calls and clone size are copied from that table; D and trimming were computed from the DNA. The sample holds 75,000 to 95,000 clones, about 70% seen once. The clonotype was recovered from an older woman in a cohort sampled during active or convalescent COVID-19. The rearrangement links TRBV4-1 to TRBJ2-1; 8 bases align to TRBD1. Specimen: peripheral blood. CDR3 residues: CASSQTGVSYNEQFF. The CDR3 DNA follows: TGCGCCAGCAGCCAGACAGGGGTATCCTACAATGAGCAGTTCTTC.